A selection of T cell receptor beta chains follows, all from one sample in a study of human T cells and chemical hapten exposure. TCRdb fed the RACE reads into MiXCR, producing one record per CDR3 protein. The profile shows 350,000 to 400,000 distinct CDR3 sequences, 6% to 7% of them singletons. The sequencing here drew on whole blood, taken in connection with sensitization to the hapten diphenylcyclopropenone (DPC). All receptors come from a woman aged 18-29 years with alopecia areata. Some clones in this sample may be carry-over from other donors' samples. Each CDR3 is given with its conserved first and last residue. The D gene is left open where the match is weak. Some rows have no size entry. The others give once, few or many, or a class for an expanded clone.

clone size | J gene | V gene | D gene | CDR3 protein | CDR3 DNA
many | TRBJ1-4 | TRBV2 | NA | CASSAQGKTEKLFF | TGTGCCAGCAGTGCCCAGGGAAAAACTGAAAAACTGTTTTTT
many | TRBJ1-1 | TRBV7-2 | TRBD1 | CASTLDRGIKAFF | TGTGCCAGCACCTTGGACAGGGGGATTAAAGCTTTCTTT
NA | TRBJ2-1 | TRBV20-1 | NA | CSARAWITEQFF | TGCAGTGCTAGGGCGTGGATCACTGAGCAGTTCTTC
NA | TRBJ1-1 | TRBV2 | NA | CASSANTLTGFTEAFF | TGTGCCAGCAGCGCCAATACGCTTACAGGGTTCACTGAAGCTTTCTTT
few | TRBJ1-5 | TRBV9 | NA | CASSPSDTGASQPQHF | TGTGCCAGCAGCCCCTCGGACACGGGGGCATCTCAGCCCCAGCATTTT
many | TRBJ1-2 | TRBV27 | NA | CASSSRNRDNYGYTF | TGTGCCAGCAGTTCACGTAACAGGGACAACTATGGCTACACCTTC
many | TRBJ1-6 | TRBV7-9 | NA | CASSLGTHDNSPLHF | TGTGCCAGCAGCTTAGGGACGCACGATAATTCACCCCTCCACTTT
few | TRBJ1-6 | TRBV2 | NA | CASSTRGFESPLHF | TGTGCCAGCAGTACGCGGGGGTTTGAATCACCCCTCCACTTT
many | TRBJ2-3 | TRBV11-2 | NA | CASSPRGRDTQYF | TGTGCCAGCAGCCCAAGAGGGCGTGATACGCAGTATTTT
many | TRBJ2-1 | TRBV25-1 | NA | CASSEAGTMKQFF | TGTGCCAGCAGTGAGGCGGGAACAATGAAGCAGTTCTTC
many | TRBJ1-2 | TRBV18 | NA | CASSVNRERYGYTF | TGTGCCAGCTCAGTTAACCGGGAACGCTATGGCTACACCTTC